These 22 T cell receptor beta chains originate from one sample sequenced in a study of cytomegalovirus exposure and HLA in healthy donors. Vbeta (60) and Jbeta (13) primers were used in the PCR. Assay: immunoSEQ multiplex PCR; the TCRdb copy retains only in-frame clones and omits some. The profile shows 99,000 or so clones, around 75% of them singletons. Source material: PBMCs. The receptors originated from a man aged 35 to 55 in good health and CMV-seronegative.

The chain employs TRBV7-9 and TRBJ1-2; the match to TRBD1 covers 11 bases. The J segment lost 7 bases and the V segment lost 4 bases, leaving 5 bases of the junction unmatched. The length of the CDR3 is 14 residues. CDR1 SEHNR and CDR2 FQNEAQ come from the germline V gene (reference sequence). CDR3 in amino acids: CASSSGQGVVGYTF. Written as DNA, the CDR3 is TGTGCCAGCAGCTCGGGACAGGGGGTAGTTGGCTACACCTTC. The full variable domain, with the rest looked up from reference TRBV7-9 and TRBJ1-2, is DTGVSQNPRHKITKRGQNVTFRCDPISEHNRLYWYRQTLGQGPEFLTYFQNEAQLEKSRLLSDRFSAERPKGSFSTLEIQRTEQGDSAMYLCASSSGQGVVGYTFGSGTRLTVV.

The chain couples TRBV7-8 to TRBJ2-7; TRBD1 aligns across 8 bases. CDR3 size: 14 residues. Germline V lookup: CDR1 SGHVS, CDR2 FQNEAQ. V was pared by 5 bases and J by 3 bases, with 6 bases of the junction left unmatched. CDR3 coding DNA: TGTGCCAGCAGCACCGGACAGGGTAGCTACGAGCAGTACTTC. Its translation: CASSTGQGSYEQYF.

The chain uses TRBV5-6 and TRBJ2-7; no clear D gene. CDR1 is SGHDT and CDR2 is YYEEEE in the germline V gene. Deletions cut 4 bases from V and 1 base from J, with 3 bases between. The CDR3 consists of 11 residues. CDR3 residues: CASSVSYEQYF. CDR3 nucleotide sequence: TGTGCCAGCAGCGTATCCTACGAGCAGTACTTC.

J is TRBJ2-3 and V is TRBV7-9, with 7 bases aligning to TRBD2. Germline CDR1 SEHNR, CDR2 FQNEAQ (reference sequence). With 7 bases clipped from V and 4 bases from J, the junction kept 14 bases outside the gene matches. This CDR3 comprises 16 residues. In DNA form, the CDR3 reads TGTGCCAGCAACTCCCGGGAGGTCTCAACCTCAGATACGCAGTATTTT. Translating gives CASNSREVSTSDTQYF.

This clone was detected once. The chain links TRBV7-9 to TRBJ2-7, with a possible D match to TRBD2 (6 bases). CDR1 and CDR2 from the germline V gene are SEHNR and FQNEAQ (reference sequence). The CDR3 covers 13 residues. V lost 6 bases and J 3 bases, leaving 12 bases between the germline ends. CDR3 in DNA: TGTGCCAGCAGGAGACTAGACCTCTACGAGCAGTACTTC. It translates to CASRRLDLYEQYF.

J is TRBJ2-7 and V is TRBV5-8; a possible D gene is TRBD2 (5 bases). CDR3 size: 13 residues. Germline values: CDR1 SGHTS, CDR2 YDEGEE. V lost 0 bases and J lost 3, with 7 bases in between. The CDR3 region is CASSLAGLYEQYF. CDR3 DNA sequence: TGTGCCAGCAGCTTGGCCGGACTCTACGAGCAGTACTTC.

The rearrangement joins TRBV5-1 to TRBJ1-2; TRBD1 might be the D (5 bases). The CDR3 contains 14 residues. The germline CDR1 and CDR2 sequences are SGHRS and YFSETQ. Deletions cut 2 bases from V and 2 bases from J, with 10 bases between. For the CDR3, the DNA is TGCGCCAGCAGCTTTTCAGGGAGGAACTATGGCTACACCTTC. Its protein product is CASSFSGRNYGYTF.

The chain employs TRBV28 and TRBJ2-1; 8 nucleotides agree with TRBD1. The CDR3 is 14 residues long. Germline CDR1 and CDR2: MDHEN and SYDVKM. Trimming took 7 bases from V and 7 from J; bases not matched to a gene: 9. CDR3 in amino acids: CASIGQGRGNEQFF. DNA for the CDR3: TGTGCCAGCATCGGACAGGGAAGGGGGAATGAGCAGTTCTTC. Filled out from reference TRBV28 and TRBJ2-1, the complete variable domain reads DVKVTQSSRYLVKRTGEKVFLECVQDMDHENMFWYRQDPGLGLRLIYFSYDVKMKEKGDIPEGYSVSREKKERFSLILESASTNQTSMYLCASIGQGRGNEQFFGPGTRLTVL.

This chain uses TRBV29-1 with TRBJ1-2; D gene uncertain. CDR3 size: 10 residues. Germline V gene sequence: CDR1 SQVTM, CDR2 ANQGSEA. V gave up 4 bases and J gave up 14 bases, with 14 bases separating them. The CDR3 loop reads CSVVSGQYTF. As DNA, the CDR3 is TGCAGCGTTGTTAGCGGGCAATATACCTTC.

This chain links TRBV10-3 with TRBJ2-3, with D unclear. V was trimmed by 5 bases and J by 0 bases, leaving 3 bases between them. Germline CDR1 ENHRY, CDR2 SYGVKD. The CDR3 is made up of 12 amino acids. As DNA, the CDR3 is TGTGCCATCAGTAGCAGCACAGATACGCAGTATTTT. Protein product: CAISSSTDTQYF.

The chain joins TRBV10-2 to TRBJ1-1; D uncertain. The germline V and J ends were trimmed by 4 bases and 1 base, with 10 bases remaining between them. Germline-derived CDR1 and CDR2 are WSHSY and SAAADI. The CDR3 length is 14 residues. In DNA, the CDR3 is TGCGCCAGCAGTGGGACTGGCACGAACACTGAAGCTTTCTTT. This sequence encodes CASSGTGTNTEAFF.

This chain links TRBV4-3 with TRBJ1-1; a weak D match, TRBD1 (5 bases). There are 17 residues in the CDR3. V gave up 4 bases and J gave up 3 bases, with 21 bases separating them. Germline V gives CDR1 LGHNA, CDR2 YSLEER. CDR3 sequence: CASSPWADGQSDTEAFF. CDR3 in DNA: TGCGCCAGCAGCCCATGGGCGGACGGACAATCGGACACTGAAGCTTTCTTT.

The rearrangement links TRBV27 to TRBJ2-7, with 9 bases lining up with TRBD2. The CDR3 totals 16 residues. Trimming cost V 5 bases and J 4 bases; bases outside gene matches: 12. Per the germline V gene, CDR1 is MNHEY and CDR2 is SMNVEV (reference sequence). CDR3 residues: CASSPHLAGKRYEQYF. In DNA form, the CDR3 reads TGTGCCAGCAGTCCCCACCTAGCGGGAAAGCGGTACGAGCAGTACTTC.

The chain carries TRBV5-1 and TRBJ2-3; TRBD2 agrees at 9 bases. This CDR3 region has 16 residues. In germline, CDR1 is SGHRS, CDR2 YFSETQ. With 4 bases clipped from V and 3 bases from J, the junction kept 9 bases outside the gene matches. The CDR3 DNA reads TGCGCCAGCAGCCCGGGGACTAGCTCTTCGACAGATACGCAGTATTTT. Residues: CASSPGTSSSTDTQYF.

This chain uses TRBV7-8 with TRBJ1-2; TRBD1 is a possible D gene (6 bases). The germline gives CDR1 SGHVS, CDR2 FQNEAQ. The V gene lost 4 bases and the J gene lost 7 bases, with 13 bases spanning the gap. The CDR3 is 13 amino acids. The CDR3 protein is CASSSAGASGYTF. CDR3 coding DNA: TGTGCCAGCAGCTCAGCGGGGGCCTCTGGCTACACCTTC.

The chain carries TRBV2 and TRBJ1-5; D unresolved. The CDR3 spans 13 residues. CDR1 is SNHLY and CDR2 is FYNNEI in the germline V gene. V was shortened by 5 bases and J by 2 bases, with 7 bases between the two germline ends. CDR3 bases: TGTGCCAGCAGTTCAGAGGGCAATCAGCCCCAGCATTTT. Its translation: CASSSEGNQPQHF. Variable domain in full (rest from reference TRBV2 and TRBJ1-5): EPEVTQTPSHQVTQMGQEVILRCVPISNHLYFYWYRQILGQKVEFLVSFYNNEISEKSEIFDDQFSVERPDGSNFTLKIRSTKLEDSAMYFCASSSEGNQPQHFGDGTRLSIL.

Concerning this clone: The sample carries other DNA sequences with the same CDR3. The genes are TRBV7-9 and TRBJ2-1; tentative D call: TRBD2 (5 bases). This CDR3 comprises 13 residues. V was clipped by 5 bases and J by 4 bases, with 9 bases between them. Germline CDR1 is SEHNR and CDR2 is FQNEAQ (reference sequence). This chain's CDR3 is CASSPPGYNEQFF. CDR3 in DNA: TGTGCCAGCAGCCCCCCGGGGTACAATGAGCAGTTCTTC.

CDR3 coding DNA: TGTGCCAGCAGCCCCAGCGTGAGGGTAGGAGGAAACACCATATATTTT. Encoded protein: CASSPSVRVGGNTIYF. The V gene is TRBV7-9, the J gene TRBJ1-3; D unresolved. The germline V and J ends were trimmed by 5 bases and 4 bases, with 18 bases remaining between them. Per the germline V gene, CDR1 is SEHNR and CDR2 is FQNEAQ (reference sequence). The CDR3 sequence is 16 residues long.

The J gene is TRBJ2-7, the V gene TRBV7-9, with 10 bases that match TRBD1. V shed 3 bases and J 2 bases; nucleotides not matched to a gene: 7. Looked up from germline, CDR1 is SEHNR and CDR2 is FQNEAQ (reference sequence). The CDR3 extends over 16 amino acids. The CDR3 DNA reads as TGTGCCAGCAGCTTCCCGGGACAGGGGCTACCCTACGAGCAGTACTTC. This encodes CASSFPGQGLPYEQYF.

V is TRBV6-6 and J is TRBJ1-4; D might be TRBD1 (5 bases). The germline V gene encodes CDR1 MNHNY and CDR2 SVGAGI (reference sequence). This CDR3 has 13 residues. The ends were cut back, 5 bases at V and 16 bases at J, with 20 bases in the middle. CDR3 DNA: TGTGCCAGCAGTCCGAACGACAGAGATGATCCGTTTTTT. Residues: CASSPNDRDDPFF.

This sequence joins TRBV27 and TRBJ1-2; D uncertain. Trimming stripped 4 bases from V and 1 base from J, with 7 bases between. The germline CDR1 and CDR2 sequences are MNHEY and SMNVEV (reference sequence). This CDR3 has 13 amino acids. Here the CDR3 DNA reads TGTGCCAGCAGTTATGCGGGTAACTATGGCTACACCTTC. It is translated as CASSYAGNYGYTF.

This chain joins TRBV4-2 and TRBJ1-6; TRBD1 might be the D (5 bases). The V gene's germline CDR1 is LGHNA and CDR2 YNFKEQ. The CDR3 sequence is 15 residues long. Trimming pared 0 bases from V and 7 bases from J, leaving 10 bases between. The CDR3 protein is CASSQDPGSNSPLHF. DNA of the CDR3: TGTGCCAGCAGCCAAGATCCAGGGTCGAATTCACCCCTCCACTTT.